Following are 23 T cell receptor beta chains from one sample sequenced in a study of cytomegalovirus exposure and HLA in healthy donors. PCR used 60 Vbeta primers and 13 Jbeta primers. Sequencing was performed with immunoSEQ multiplex PCR; in TCRdb, only in-frame clones are kept and a portion is missing. The data hold around 170,000 clones, with roughly 70% observed a single time. The source material was PBMCs. The receptors derive from a girl aged 10 to 17 in good health and CMV-seronegative.

The gene calls are TRBV18 and TRBJ2-1, with a weak D call TRBD2 (5 bases). V was clipped by 6 bases and J by 9 bases, with 15 bases between them. Germline V CDR1 and CDR2: KGHSH, LQKENI. The CDR3 is 13 residues long. The CDR3 here is CASSPTLEAEQFF. CDR3 bases: TGTGCCAGCTCCCCCACTCTGGAGGCTGAGCAGTTCTTC. The full variable domain, its missing parts supplied by reference TRBV18 and TRBJ2-1, is NAGVMQNPRHLVRRRGQEARLRCSPMKGHSHVYWYRQLPEEGLKFMVYLQKENIIDESGMPKERFSAEFPKEGPSILRIQQVVRGDSAAYFCASSPTLEAEQFFGPGTRLTVL.

CDR3 amino acids: CASTLGGPNYGYTF. DNA of the CDR3: TGTGCCAGCACCCTGGGGGGTCCTAACTATGGCTACACCTTC. The chain carries TRBV5-8 and TRBJ1-2; a possible D gene is TRBD1 (5 bases). V was trimmed by 6 bases and J by 0 bases, leaving 12 bases between them. This CDR3 contains 14 residues. Germline assignment: CDR1 SGHTS and CDR2 YDEGEE.

J is TRBJ2-5 and V is TRBV11-2; 9 bases are shared with TRBD1. This CDR3 is 15 amino acids long. CDR1 and CDR2 from the germline V gene are SGHAT and FQNNGV. J was trimmed by 5 bases and V by 2 bases; bases with no gene match: 6. CDR3 bases: TGTGCCAGCAGCTTACCACAGGGGGCGCGGGAGACCCAGTACTTC. Amino acid sequence: CASSLPQGARETQYF.

The chain uses TRBV25-1 and TRBJ2-1, with TRBD1 matching over 8 bases. CDR1 is MGHDK, CDR2 SYGVNS, per germline. The junction had 10 bases not matched to a gene; V was cut back by 4 bases and J by 8 bases. The CDR3 contains 15 residues. The DNA of the CDR3 is TGTGCCAGCAGTGTCGGGACAGGCAGGGGCGATGAGCAGTTCTTC. The encoded protein is CASSVGTGRGDEQFF.

The V and J genes are TRBV6-6 and TRBJ1-1; D remains ambiguous. V was trimmed by 0 bases and J by 0 bases, leaving 8 bases between them. Germline values: CDR1 MNHNY, CDR2 SVGAGI (reference sequence). The CDR3 has 15 residues. Here the CDR3 reads CASSYSGVLNTEAFF. CDR3 nucleotides: TGTGCCAGCAGTTACTCAGGAGTTTTGAACACTGAAGCTTTCTTT.

The genes are TRBV7-9 and TRBJ1-2; D is unclear. The CDR3 loop spans 16 amino acids. V lost 1 base and J lost 4, with 16 bases in between. The V gene's germline CDR1 is SEHNR and CDR2 FQNEAQ (reference sequence). CDR3 in DNA: TGTGCCAGCAGCTTAGAGGGAGCCAGTTACTCCTATGGCTACACCTTC. Translation gives CASSLEGASYSYGYTF.

The table lists this clone with a few counts. V and J are TRBV6-1 and TRBJ1-1; D remains ambiguous. V was clipped by 3 bases and J by 3 bases, with 11 bases between them. Germline V gene lookup returns CDR1 MNHNS and CDR2 SASEGT. CDR3 length: 14 residues. CDR3: CASSDGFRDTEAFF. As DNA, the CDR3 is TGTGCCAGCAGTGATGGGTTTCGGGACACTGAAGCTTTCTTT.

The chain recombines TRBV2 with TRBJ2-4; D call uncertain. The CDR3 is 13 amino acids. Trimming shortened V by 10 bases and J by 0 bases, and 10 bases separated the two germline ends. Germline values: CDR1 SNHLY, CDR2 FYNNEI. The CDR3: CATLFLAKNIQYF. The CDR3 region has the DNA TGTGCCACGCTATTTCTAGCCAAAAACATTCAGTACTTC. Drawing the rest from reference TRBV2 and TRBJ2-4, the complete variable domain is EPEVTQTPSHQVTQMGQEVILRCVPISNHLYFYWYRQILGQKVEFLVSFYNNEISEKSEIFDDQFSVERPDGSNFTLKIRSTKLEDSAMYFCATLFLAKNIQYFGAGTRLSVL.

The V and J genes are TRBV2 and TRBJ1-1; D uncertain. The CDR3 spans 11 residues. Trimming took 11 bases from V and 0 from J, leaving 7 bases between them. Germline V CDR1 and CDR2: SNHLY, FYNNEI. This CDR3 is CAQRVNTEAFF. CDR3 bases: TGTGCCCAAAGAGTGAACACTGAAGCTTTCTTT. The whole variable domain, filled in from reference TRBV2 and TRBJ1-1, reads EPEVTQTPSHQVTQMGQEVILRCVPISNHLYFYWYRQILGQKVEFLVSFYNNEISEKSEIFDDQFSVERPDGSNFTLKIRSTKLEDSAMYFCAQRVNTEAFFGQGTRLTVV.

The V and J genes are TRBV9 and TRBJ2-4, with D perhaps TRBD1 (6 bases). CDR3 size: 14 residues. Trimming shortened V by 4 bases and J by 6 bases, and 14 bases separated the two germline ends. The germline V gene has CDR1 SGDLS and CDR2 YYNGEE. The chain's CDR3 is CASSPREGGNIQYF. DNA of the CDR3: TGTGCCAGCAGCCCTCGTGAAGGGGGAAACATTCAGTACTTC.

The chain joins TRBV6-4 to TRBJ1-6; possibly TRBD1 for D (6 bases). The CDR3 has 14 residues. Between the trimmed V and J ends, which lost 6 bases and 7 bases, there was a span of 13 bases. From germline, CDR1 is MRHNA and CDR2 SNTAGT. This CDR3 reads CASRGTGKNSPLHF. CDR3 in DNA: TGTGCCAGCAGAGGCACAGGGAAGAATTCACCCCTCCACTTT.

V and J are TRBV29-1 and TRBJ2-1, with TRBD1 matching 8 bases. The CDR3 has 17 amino acids. J was trimmed by 0 bases and V by 4 bases; bases with no gene match: 11. Germline CDR1 SQVTM, CDR2 ANQGSEA. The CDR3 nucleotides are TGCAGCGTTGTATTGCACAGGGACAGGAGCTCCTACAATGAGCAGTTCTTC. As protein: CSVVLHRDRSSYNEQFF.

V usage is TRBV10-3 and J usage is TRBJ1-2; no firm D call. The CDR3 has 11 amino acids. V was trimmed by 7 bases and J by 8 bases, leaving 11 bases between them. In germline, CDR1 is ENHRY, CDR2 SYGVKD. The CDR3 DNA follows: TGTGCCATCACATCAGAGACAGGCTACACCTTC. Its protein product is CAITSETGYTF.

This clone was recorded a few times. The chain joins TRBV4-2 to TRBJ1-2; TRBD1 is a possible D gene (6 bases). The germline CDR1 and CDR2 sequences are LGHNA and YNFKEQ. V shed 2 bases and J shed 4 bases, with 14 bases lying between them. The CDR3 runs 15 residues. The CDR3 region is CASSQSRTDSYGYTF. CDR3 bases: TGTGCCAGCAGCCAATCTAGGACAGATTCCTATGGCTACACCTTC.

The V and J genes are TRBV2 and TRBJ2-1, with 12 bases fitting TRBD2. J gave up 9 bases and V 2 bases, and 5 bases lay outside the gene matches. The CDR3 runs 15 residues. Germline V gives CDR1 SNHLY, CDR2 FYNNEI. CDR3 in DNA: TGTGCCAGCAGTGAAAGGACTAGCGGGGTGGGTGAGCAGTTCTTC. Its protein product is CASSERTSGVGEQFF.

V is TRBV14 and J is TRBJ2-7; the D gene is possibly TRBD2 (5 bases). Germline V lookup: CDR1 SGHDN, CDR2 FVKESK. Trimming removed 4 bases at V and 3 bases at J, with 19 bases between. This CDR3 spans 16 amino acids. The CDR3: CASSPHRGLADYEQYF. The CDR3 DNA follows: TGTGCCAGCAGCCCTCATCGTGGCCTAGCAGACTACGAGCAGTACTTC.

This chain links TRBV7-9 with TRBJ1-1, with D tentatively TRBD1 (5 bases). The CDR3 spans 12 residues. V shed 2 bases and J shed 8 bases, with 9 bases lying between them. Germline-derived CDR1 and CDR2 are SEHNR and FQNEAQ (reference sequence). For the CDR3, the DNA is TGTGCCAGCAGCTTATCAGGGTCCGAAGCTTTCTTT. Amino acids: CASSLSGSEAFF.

This chain uses TRBV5-4 with TRBJ2-2; D is possibly TRBD1 (7 bases). CDR1 and CDR2 from the germline V gene are SGHNT and YYREEE (reference sequence). CDR3 length equals 16 residues. Trimming pared 4 bases from V and 4 bases from J, leaving 17 bases between. The CDR3 spells CASSDRQGGVTGELFF. Here the CDR3 DNA reads TGTGCCAGCAGCGACCGACAGGGAGGAGTCACCGGGGAGCTGTTTTTT.

The chain employs TRBV2 and TRBJ1-2, with 7 bases lining up with TRBD1. The CDR3 length is 13 residues. Germline loops: CDR1 SNHLY, CDR2 FYNNEI. V lost 8 bases to trimming and J lost 8 bases; unmatched junction nucleotides: 11. The CDR3 loop reads CASGKRDSGGYTF. CDR3 coding DNA: TGTGCCAGCGGCAAGAGGGACAGCGGCGGCTACACCTTC.

This clone occurred a few times. The chain recombines TRBV5-6 with TRBJ2-5; D perhaps matches TRBD2 (5 bases). The CDR3 sequence is 15 residues long. Germline values: CDR1 SGHDT, CDR2 YYEEEE. V lost 0 bases to trimming and J lost 5 bases, with 14 bases between them. For the CDR3, the DNA is TGTGCCAGCAGCTTGGCCACTCTTCAGCGGGAGACCCAGTACTTC. This gives the protein CASSLATLQRETQYF.

The rearrangement joins TRBV27 to TRBJ2-3; D uncertain. The V and J ends lost 10 bases and 5 bases respectively, with 10 bases between them. The germline CDR1 and CDR2 sequences are MNHEY and SMNVEV (reference sequence). The CDR3 extends over 11 amino acids. The CDR3 nucleotides are TGTGCCACCCAGATGATAGATACGCAGTATTTT. Protein: CATQMIDTQYF.

The gene calls are TRBV6-1 and TRBJ1-4; 8 nucleotides align to TRBD1. This CDR3 contains 15 residues. Trimming took 3 bases from V and 4 from J; bases not matched to a gene: 4. The germline CDR1 and CDR2 sequences are MNHNS and SASEGT. CDR3 amino acids: CASSDGQGFNEKLFF. CDR3 nucleotide sequence: TGTGCCAGCAGTGACGGACAGGGATTTAATGAAAAACTGTTTTTT.

On this clone itself: One end of the junction is discordant with germline, which a read error may explain. The V call is TRBV6-6, the J call TRBJ1-2; 8 nucleotides match TRBD1. Germline assignment: CDR1 MNHNY and CDR2 SVGAGI (reference sequence). The CDR3 sequence is 11 residues long. Written as DNA, the CDR3 is TGTGCCAGCAGTTACCAGGACAGGGCGAACTTC. Its protein is CASSYQDRANF.